This T cell receptor beta chain was recorded in a study of T cell responses to AZD1222 COVID-19 vaccine. Study-wide background: Recipients boosted at about 4 weeks or about 12 weeks are pooled.

Only in-frame clones appear in the TCRdb table, and some are missing; sequencing was by immunoSEQ multiplex PCR. In the table there are about 130,000 clones, just over 85% of which are singletons. General study findings and limits: Spike-specific TCRs gained breadth and depth after people received two AZD1222 doses. Only six individuals given AZD1222 were seropositive at baseline.

Remarks on this clone: Its target is not known.

The TCR sequence derives from an adult in good health. The source material was peripheral blood, sampled on day 0 of AZD1222 vaccination.

CDR3 sequence reads: CASSLSGLNTGELFF. CDR3 bases: TGTGCCAGCAGCCTTAGCGGATTGAACACCGGGGAGCTGTTTTTT. This chain connects TRBV3-1 (or the pseudogene TRBV3-2) to TRBJ2-2; the D gene is possibly TRBD2 (6 bases). V was clipped by 4 bases and J by 1 base, with 10 bases between them. The CDR3 is 15 residues long. Germline lookup yields CDR1 LGHDT and CDR2 YNNKEL (reference sequence).